The text below deals with one T cell receptor (beta chain). The target antigen is unknown. Exposure to brentuximab vedotin varied, and each patient had relapsed following autologous stem cell transplantation. Germline V gene lookup returns CDR1 SGDLS and CDR2 YYNGEE. The CDR3 spans 15 residues. Between the trimmed V and J ends, which lost 4 bases and 1 base, there was a span of 11 bases. The sample comes from a study of PD-1 blockade in classical Hodgkin lymphoma. The table came from immunoSEQ multiplex PCR; TCRdb's copy has only in-frame clones and leaves some out. The table records roughly 60,000 clones, under 95% of them present only once. Findings and caveats of the study: For complete responders, baseline diversity was comparable to that of newly diagnosed patients.

The rearrangement uses TRBV9 and TRBJ1-4; perhaps TRBD1 as D (5 bases). This clonotype originated in a human donor with classical Hodgkin lymphoma. The input for sequencing was peripheral blood mononuclear cells (PBMCs), taken at baseline. This CDR3 reads CASSSGGGTNEKLFF. CDR3 bases: TGTGCCAGCAGCTCCGGGGGTGGAACTAATGAAAAACTGTTTTTT.